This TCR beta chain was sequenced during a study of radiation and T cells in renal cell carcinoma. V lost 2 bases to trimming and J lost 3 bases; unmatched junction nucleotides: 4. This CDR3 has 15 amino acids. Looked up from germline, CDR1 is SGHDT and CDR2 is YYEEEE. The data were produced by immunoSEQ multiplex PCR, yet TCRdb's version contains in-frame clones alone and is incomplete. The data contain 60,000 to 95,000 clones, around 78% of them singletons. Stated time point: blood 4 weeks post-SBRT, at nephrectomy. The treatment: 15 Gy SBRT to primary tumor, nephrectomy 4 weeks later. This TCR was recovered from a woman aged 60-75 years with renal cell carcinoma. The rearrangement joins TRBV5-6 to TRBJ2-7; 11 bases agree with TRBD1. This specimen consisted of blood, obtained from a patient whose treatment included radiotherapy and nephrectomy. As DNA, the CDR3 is TGTGCCAGCAGCTTCCGTGGGACAGGGGGCTACGAGCAGTACTTC. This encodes CASSFRGTGGYEQYF.